This paragraph covers one TCR beta chain sequence. This clonotype was detected a few times. Its recognized antigen is unknown. Base-call qualities are not available, and no considerably larger clone is one nucleotide away. The label giving this sample's time point can be read as: approximately 47 days after influenza vaccine administration. These data are taken from a study of response to subunit inactivated influenza vaccine (dated 2018 in TCRdb). Regarding the research as a whole: Deep quantitative profiling of the T cell receptor repertoire was used in the study to follow responses to a trivalent subunit inactivated influenza vaccine. General study outcomes and caveats: The authors proposed that each seasonal influenza vaccination may bring in only a limited number of new T cells.

The CDR3 spans 15 residues, from the cysteine through the phenylalanine. The retained sequence is limited to the CDR3, 45 bases, with the frame set at the first base. V is trimmed back by 6 bases and J by 5 bases, and the junction contains 8 bases that no gene match accounts for. CDR1 LGHNA and CDR2 YSLEER are derived from the germline V gene. Library prep was done by RT-PCR. TCRdb records Illumina HiSeq 2500 as the sequencer. TCRdb reprocessing: public reads trimmed at Q25 with fastp, clones called with MiXCR, in-frame beta chains kept. Here each entry gathers all rows of one CDR3 protein and keeps the most common genes and DNA. The sample yields about half a million distinct CDR3 sequences; 11% were counted once. Roughly 12% of the sample belongs to the ten largest clones.

This TCR was sampled from a man aged 50 to 60 who received an inactivated influenza vaccine. Donor details come from another sample of the same person, matched by shared clones. The rearrangement joined TRBV4-3 to TRBJ2-7, and TRBD2 aligns with 12 junction nucleotides. The source material was PBMCs from blood, sampled roughly 47 days after vaccination. In nucleotide form, the sequence is TGCGCCAGCAGGGCCGGGACTAGCGGGCCCCACGAGCAGTACTTC. This gives the protein CASRAGTSGPHEQYF.